The 9 T cell receptor beta chains below come from one sample, sequenced in a study of OX40 agonist ivuxolimab in advanced cancers. Sequencing was performed with immunoSEQ multiplex PCR; in TCRdb, only in-frame clones are kept and a portion is missing. Of about 48,000 clones in the sample, 88% are singletons; the top ten hold approximately 53%. The specimen comprised CD4+ or CD8+ T cells sorted from blood, sampled in a trial of the OX40 agonist ivuxolimab. These TCRs come from an adult with an advanced solid tumor such as melanoma, head and neck, liver or kidney cancer.

The rearrangement links TRBV28 to TRBJ2-7; the D gene is possibly TRBD2 (5 bases). CDR3 length: 11 residues. Trimming removed 6 bases at V and 7 bases at J, with 10 bases between. Per germline, CDR1 MDHEN and CDR2 SYDVKM. CDR3 residues: CASRLREEQYF. CDR3 sequence (DNA): TGTGCCAGCAGACTTAGGGAGGAGCAGTACTTC.

This chain uses TRBV18 with TRBJ2-6; no reliable D call. V was shortened by 3 bases and J by 0 bases, with 6 bases between the two germline ends. This CDR3 is 15 amino acids long. Germline CDR1 KGHSH, CDR2 LQKENI. The CDR3 coding sequence is TGTGCCAGCTCACCTCCATACTCTGGGGCCAACGTCCTGACTTTC. Translated, it gives CASSPPYSGANVLTF.

The chain couples TRBV27 to TRBJ2-1, with no clear D. Trimming removed 7 bases from V and 5 bases from J, with 12 bases in between. Germline CDR1 and CDR2: MNHEY and SMNVEV (reference sequence). The CDR3 spans 13 residues. CDR3 sequence reads: CASTFSWNNEQFF. DNA for the CDR3: TGTGCCAGCACCTTCAGTTGGAACAATGAGCAGTTCTTC.

The V gene is TRBV7-2, the J gene TRBJ1-1; TRBD1 matches 10 bases. The CDR3 contains 13 residues. Germline lookup yields CDR1 SGHTA and CDR2 FQGNSA. V lost 5 bases to trimming and J lost 4 bases; unmatched junction nucleotides: 1. DNA for the CDR3: TGTGCCAGCAGCCGGGACAGGGGCACTGAAGCTTTCTTT. It encodes CASSRDRGTEAFF.

The chain joins TRBV11-2 to TRBJ2-7; TRBD1 agrees at 7 bases. The CDR3 runs to 14 residues. The trim removed 3 bases at V and 2 bases at J, leaving 4 bases unmatched. Germline V lookup: CDR1 SGHAT, CDR2 FQNNGV. In DNA form, the CDR3 reads TGTGCCAGCAGCTTGTTTCAGGGGGCCTACGAGCAGTACTTC. This codes for CASSLFQGAYEQYF.

The V gene is TRBV30, the J gene TRBJ2-3; 8 bases fit TRBD1. Germline CDR1 reads GTSNPN; CDR2 reads SVGIG (reference sequence). V trimming: 5 bases; J trimming: 0 bases; junction bases outside the gene matches: 1. The CDR3 spans 13 residues. The CDR3 loop is CAWGQGSTDTQYF. CDR3 sequence (DNA): TGTGCCTGGGGACAGGGTAGCACAGATACGCAGTATTTT. Full variable domain (outside the CDR3, taken from reference TRBV30 and TRBJ2-3): SQTIHQWPATLVQPVGSPLSLECTVEGTSNPNLYWYRQAAGRGLQLLFYSVGIGQISSEVPQNLSASRPQDRQFILSSKKLLLSDSGFYLCAWGQGSTDTQYFGPGTRLTVL.

This chain uses TRBV25-1 with TRBJ2-7; 7 positions match TRBD2. This CDR3 contains 14 residues. From germline, CDR1 is MGHDK and CDR2 SYGVNS. The trim removed 4 bases at V and 2 bases at J, leaving 5 bases unmatched. The CDR3 DNA is TGTGCCAGCAGTGGAGGACTAGGGGCCTACGAGCAGTACTTC. This sequence encodes CASSGGLGAYEQYF.

The count of this clone is one. The CDR3 spells CASSFRGANTEAFF. The CDR3 DNA follows: TGTGCCAGCAGCTTCAGAGGAGCGAACACTGAAGCTTTCTTT. The V and J genes are TRBV11-3 and TRBJ1-1; D is uncertain. CDR3 length: 14 residues. V gave up 3 bases and J gave up 1 base, with 9 bases separating them. Germline CDR1 is SGHNT and CDR2 is YENEEA.

The rearrangement joins TRBV29-1 to TRBJ1-2, with 9 bases identical to TRBD1. Germline lookup yields CDR1 SQVTM and CDR2 ANQGSEA. The V and J ends lost 4 bases and 6 bases, in that order; junction bases with no gene match: 12. The CDR3 loop spans 15 amino acids. CDR3 in DNA: TGCAGCGTTGGACTTACAGGGGGCAAATATGATGGCTACACCTTC. Protein product: CSVGLTGGKYDGYTF. The whole variable domain, remainder taken from reference TRBV29-1 and TRBJ1-2, is SAVISQKPSRDICQRGTSLTIQCQVDSQVTMMFWYRQQPGQSLTLIATANQGSEATYESGFVIDKFPISRPNLTFSTLTVSNMSPEDSSIYLCSVGLTGGKYDGYTFGSGTRLTVV.